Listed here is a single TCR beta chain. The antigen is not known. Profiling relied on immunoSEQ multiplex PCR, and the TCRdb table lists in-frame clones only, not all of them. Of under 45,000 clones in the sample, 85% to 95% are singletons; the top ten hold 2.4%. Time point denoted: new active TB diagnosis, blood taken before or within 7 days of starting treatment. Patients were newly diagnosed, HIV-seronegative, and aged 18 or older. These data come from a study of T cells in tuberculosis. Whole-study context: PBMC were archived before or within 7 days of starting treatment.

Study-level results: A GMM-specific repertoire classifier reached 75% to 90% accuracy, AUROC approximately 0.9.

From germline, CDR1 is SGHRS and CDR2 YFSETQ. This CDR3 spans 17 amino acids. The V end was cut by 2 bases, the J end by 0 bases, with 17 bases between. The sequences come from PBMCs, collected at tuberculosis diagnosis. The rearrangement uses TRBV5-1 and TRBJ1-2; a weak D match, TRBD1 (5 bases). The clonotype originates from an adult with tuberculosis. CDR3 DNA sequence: TGCGCCAGCAGCTTATCCATTGGGGCCGCGGCTAACTATGGCTACACCTTC. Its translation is CASSLSIGAAANYGYTF.